The following is a TCR beta chain sequence with its context. These data are taken from a study of blood T cell repertoires in COVID-19. Study as a whole: Whether acute or convalescent, the COVID-19 samples came from the United States, Italy and Spain. From T cells, B-cell-depleted T cells, or PBMCs came the material, which was cDNA or gDNA.

Method: immunoSEQ multiplex PCR; TCRdb's copy keeps in-frame clones and lacks some. The sample shows more than 200,000 clones, 70% to 90% of them seen only once. The V gene's germline CDR1 is SEHNR and CDR2 FQNEAQ (reference sequence). Trimming at V came to 1 base and at J to 12 bases, leaving 8 bases not matched to a gene. The CDR3 has 14 amino acids. The V and J genes are TRBV7-9 and TRBJ1-1; TRBD1 matches at 10 bases. This TCR came from a man between 45 and 60 years old with acute or convalescent COVID-19. Sequencing input: peripheral blood. Here the CDR3 reads CASSLVMGQGMTFF. The DNA of the CDR3 is TGTGCCAGCAGCTTAGTAATGGGACAGGGGATGACTTTCTTT.